This T cell receptor (beta chain) was recorded in a study of blood T cell repertoires in COVID-19. Study-wide background: The cDNA or gDNA used as material had been derived from T cells, B-cell-depleted T cells, or PBMCs.

TCRdb keeps only in-frame clones here, not all; method: immunoSEQ multiplex PCR. The table has a few hundred thousand clones, approximately 90% seen once. There are 17 residues in the CDR3. Germline V gene data show CDR1 as MNHEY and CDR2 as SVGEGT. J was trimmed by 0 bases and V by 4 bases; bases with no gene match: 11. Individuals drawn from 24 US areas were about 18 to 100 years old. Participants' reported clinical history set cohort assignment. Cohort 3 donors counted as recovered after two negative PCRs, clearance, or resolved symptoms. This sequence originates from a man aged 25-45 years who had recovered from COVID-19. Specimen: PBMCs or T cells enriched from blood (not recorded which). V and J are TRBV6-2 or TRBV6-3 and TRBJ1-1; 7 bases map to TRBD1. The CDR3 reads CASSSPRTGPLNTEAFF. DNA of the CDR3: TGTGCCAGCAGTTCCCCTAGGACAGGTCCCCTGAACACTGAAGCTTTCTTT.